Shown below are 30 T cell receptor beta chains from a single sample sequenced in a study of T cell responses to AZD1222 COVID-19 vaccine. Only in-frame clones appear in the TCRdb table, and some are missing; sequencing was by immunoSEQ multiplex PCR. Among some 130,000 clones listed, 85% were seen once. Sequenced here: peripheral blood, sampled 28 days after the second dose of the MenACWY control vaccine. The receptor source for this set is an adult who received the MenACWY meningococcal vaccine as a control.

The V call is TRBV9, the J call TRBJ1-4; maybe TRBD1 (5 bases). The CDR3 runs to 16 residues. Trimming stripped 4 bases from V and 0 bases from J, with 13 bases between. Germline V lookup: CDR1 SGDLS, CDR2 YYNGEE. Here the CDR3 reads CASSPGHFATNEKLFF. CDR3 bases: TGTGCCAGCAGCCCCGGACATTTTGCAACTAATGAAAAACTGTTTTTT.

The genes are TRBV20-1 and TRBJ2-7; 7 positions agree with TRBD2. The CDR3 contains 17 residues. After removal of 3 bases from V and 0 bases from J, the junction contained 14 bases not matched to a gene. Germline V gene lookup returns CDR1 DFQATT and CDR2 SNEGSKA (reference sequence). For the CDR3, the DNA is TGCAGTGCTAGTCCTTCGACGAGCGGGATACACTCCTACGAGCAGTACTTC. Its translation is CSASPSTSGIHSYEQYF.

The chain uses TRBV5-1 and TRBJ1-1, with D possibly TRBD1 on 6 matching bases. The germline V gene has CDR1 SGHRS and CDR2 YFSETQ. Trimming pared 1 base from V and 2 bases from J, leaving 15 bases between. The CDR3 has 16 residues. In DNA, the CDR3 is TGCGCCAGCAGCTTGTTATCTCAGGGGTCTAACACTGAAGCTTTCTTT. Its translation: CASSLLSQGSNTEAFF. Variable domain in full (rest from reference TRBV5-1 and TRBJ1-1): KAGVTQTPRYLIKTRGQQVTLSCSPISGHRSVSWYQQTPGQGLQFLFEYFSETQRNKGNFPGRFSGRQFSNSRSEMNVSTLELGDSALYLCASSLLSQGSNTEAFFGQGTRLTVV.

The gene calls are TRBV28 and TRBJ2-3; either TRBD1 or TRBD2 may supply D (6 bases each). The CDR3 has 16 residues. Germline values: CDR1 MDHEN, CDR2 SYDVKM. V dropped 5 bases and J dropped 1 base, with 16 bases sitting between them. The CDR3 protein is CASSPLGAGRTDTQYF. CDR3 in DNA: TGTGCCAGCAGTCCCCTGGGGGCGGGGCGCACAGATACGCAGTATTTT.

The V call is TRBV2, the J call TRBJ1-2; 11 bases match TRBD1. The germline CDR1 and CDR2 sequences are SNHLY and FYNNEI. The junction had 9 bases not matched to a gene; V was cut back by 5 bases and J by 7 bases. The CDR3 runs to 15 residues. The chain's CDR3 is CASSYASGTGGGYTF. For the CDR3, the DNA is TGTGCCAGCAGTTACGCCTCCGGGACAGGGGGTGGCTACACCTTC.

This chain links TRBV18 with TRBJ1-3, with D possibly being TRBD1 (5 bases). Trimming took 0 bases from V and 1 from J, leaving 13 bases between them. CDR1 and CDR2 (germline): KGHSH, LQKENI. This CDR3 spans 17 amino acids. CDR3 sequence reads: CASSPPKGQGSGNTIYF. CDR3 sequence (DNA): TGTGCCAGCTCACCACCGAAGGGGCAGGGTTCTGGAAACACCATATATTTT.

V gene TRBV10-1 combines with J gene TRBJ2-7; D is perhaps TRBD1 (5 bases). The CDR3 loop spans 15 amino acids. Germline loops: CDR1 WNHNN, CDR2 SYGVQD (reference sequence). The V end was cut by 2 bases, the J end by 2 bases, with 13 bases between. In DNA, the CDR3 is TGCGCCAGCAGTGAGCCGAGCAGGGTAACCTACGAGCAGTACGTC. Protein: CASSEPSRVTYEQYV.

The CDR3 protein is CSASGLTALHTEAFF. For the CDR3, the DNA is TGCAGTGCTAGTGGTCTGACAGCCCTTCACACTGAAGCTTTCTTT. The chain joins TRBV20-1 to TRBJ1-1, with D perhaps TRBD1 (5 bases). The CDR3 totals 15 residues. CDR1 and CDR2 from the germline V gene are DFQATT and SNEGSKA (reference sequence). V dropped 3 bases and J dropped 3 bases, with 17 bases sitting between them.

This chain joins TRBV29-1 and TRBJ2-2; TRBD2 agrees at 10 bases. V lost 7 bases to trimming and J lost 2 bases; unmatched junction nucleotides: 7. This CDR3 contains 15 residues. Germline-derived CDR1 and CDR2 are SQVTM and ANQGSEA. The chain's CDR3 is CSGLAGGRNTGELFF. The CDR3 DNA is TGCAGCGGATTAGCGGGGGGTCGTAACACCGGGGAGCTGTTTTTT.

This CDR3 reads CASSIGQRLNTEAFF. The CDR3 nucleotides read TGTGCCAGTAGTATAGGGCAGCGCCTGAACACTGAAGCTTTCTTT. The V gene is TRBV19, the J gene TRBJ1-1; D gene uncertain. Germline-derived CDR1 and CDR2 are LNHDA and SQIVND (reference sequence). This CDR3 spans 15 amino acids. The V end was cut by 1 base, the J end by 0 bases, with 9 bases between.

The chain joins TRBV7-8 to TRBJ1-3; perhaps TRBD1 as D (5 bases). Germline assignment: CDR1 SGHVS and CDR2 FQNEAQ. This CDR3 comprises 17 residues. Trimming cost V 2 bases and J 4 bases, with 18 bases left between them. The CDR3 DNA is TGTGCCAGCAGCTTATGGGGGACGGAGAACGCGGGAAACACCATATATTTT. Amino acids: CASSLWGTENAGNTIYF.

The chain is built from TRBV3-1 (or the pseudogene TRBV3-2) and TRBJ1-2, with a tentative D call TRBD1 (6 bases). Germline CDR1 LGHDT, CDR2 YNNKEL (reference sequence). Trimming pared 4 bases from V and 7 bases from J, leaving 19 bases between. The CDR3 extends over 15 amino acids. CDR3: CASSRTTGGGGGYTF. CDR3 nucleotide sequence: TGTGCCAGCAGCCGGACGACAGGTGGGGGTGGTGGCTACACCTTC.

This chain uses TRBV2 with TRBJ2-7; TRBD1 might be the D (5 bases). The germline V and J ends were trimmed by 5 bases and 1 base, with 9 bases remaining between them. Germline CDR1 and CDR2: SNHLY and FYNNEI. This CDR3 is 13 amino acids long. The CDR3 reads CASSPTESYEQYF. CDR3 nucleotides: TGTGCCAGCAGTCCGACAGAGTCCTACGAGCAGTACTTC.

The V and J genes are TRBV2 and TRBJ1-2; D possibly corresponds to TRBD1 (5 bases). CDR1 and CDR2 (germline): SNHLY, FYNNEI. The CDR3 covers 12 residues. Trimming stripped 6 bases from V and 6 bases from J, with 11 bases between. In DNA, the CDR3 is TGTGCCAGCAGGGGGCCGATGAATGGCTACACCTTC. Encoded protein: CASRGPMNGYTF.

The chain joins TRBV5-1 to TRBJ1-2, with no clear D. Germline CDR1 reads SGHRS; CDR2 reads YFSETQ. The CDR3 loop spans 15 amino acids. Trimming stripped 2 bases from V and 5 bases from J, with 16 bases between. This chain's CDR3 is CASSLTSQVPYGYTF. CDR3 sequence (DNA): TGCGCCAGCAGCTTAACATCTCAGGTGCCTTATGGCTACACCTTC.

Only one count was recorded for this clone. This chain links TRBV3-1 (or the pseudogene TRBV3-2) with TRBJ2-3; a possible D gene is TRBD2 (6 bases). V was shortened by 2 bases and J by 1 base, with 16 bases between the two germline ends. The CDR3 extends over 17 amino acids. The V gene's germline CDR1 is LGHDT and CDR2 YNNKEL (reference sequence). CDR3 nucleotides: TGTGCCAGCAGCCAAAGGCGGGCGGGGTTGGGCACAGATACGCAGTATTTT. This sequence encodes CASSQRRAGLGTDTQYF.

V is TRBV7-9 and J is TRBJ1-2, with D perhaps TRBD1 (5 bases). There are 12 residues in the CDR3. V dropped 1 base and J dropped 8 bases, with 8 bases sitting between them. The germline V gene has CDR1 SEHNR and CDR2 FQNEAQ (reference sequence). The CDR3 spells CASSLESGGYTF. The CDR3 nucleotides are TGTGCCAGCAGCTTAGAATCAGGGGGCTACACCTTC.

The rearrangement links TRBV5-1 to TRBJ1-2, with 7 bases matching TRBD1. Trimming removed 4 bases from V and 7 bases from J; junction bases left unmatched: 10. The CDR3 is 14 residues long. CDR1 is SGHRS, CDR2 YFSETQ, per germline. CDR3 sequence (DNA): TGCGCCAGCAGCATTATTACAGGGGCTGTTGGCTACACCTTC. It is translated as CASSIITGAVGYTF.

The chain employs TRBV29-1 and TRBJ1-1; D unclear. The V end lost 7 bases, the J end lost 3 bases, and 9 bases lay between the germline ends. CDR1 and CDR2 (germline): SQVTM, ANQGSEA. The CDR3 length is 11 residues. The CDR3 DNA reads as TGCAGCGGATTTGTGTACACTGAAGCTTTCTTT. It is translated as CSGFVYTEAFF.

V gene TRBV2 combines with J gene TRBJ1-5; D might be TRBD1 (6 bases). CDR1 is SNHLY, CDR2 FYNNEI, per germline. The CDR3 sequence is 16 residues long. The V gene lost 5 bases and the J gene lost 6 bases, with 20 bases spanning the gap. CDR3 region: CASSFPRGGRGQPQHF. Here the CDR3 DNA reads TGTGCCAGCAGTTTTCCGAGGGGGGGCAGGGGTCAGCCCCAGCATTTT. The full variable domain, rest sourced from reference TRBV2 and TRBJ1-5, is EPEVTQTPSHQVTQMGQEVILRCVPISNHLYFYWYRQILGQKVEFLVSFYNNEISEKSEIFDDQFSVERPDGSNFTLKIRSTKLEDSAMYFCASSFPRGGRGQPQHFGDGTRLSIL.

V and J are TRBV19 and TRBJ1-2, with D tentatively TRBD1 (5 bases). V was shortened by 7 bases and J by 3 bases, with 18 bases between the two germline ends. The CDR3 runs to 15 residues. Germline lookup yields CDR1 LNHDA and CDR2 SQIVND (reference sequence). DNA for the CDR3: TGTGCCAGTACCCCGTTGGTGGGCAGGGACTATGGCTACACCTTC. Protein sequence: CASTPLVGRDYGYTF.

The chain recombines TRBV5-6 with TRBJ1-1; tentative D call: TRBD1 (5 bases). V was trimmed by 4 bases and J by 4 bases, leaving 8 bases between them. The CDR3 has 12 residues. Germline V gene data show CDR1 as SGHDT and CDR2 as YYEEEE. The CDR3 bases are TGTGCCAGCAGCGGGACTCGCACTGAAGCTTTCTTT. Amino acids: CASSGTRTEAFF. The variable domain in full, with the rest retrieved from reference TRBV5-6 and TRBJ1-1, is DAGVTQSPTHLIKTRGQQVTLRCSPKSGHDTVSWYQQALGQGPQFIFQYYEEEERQRGNFPDRFSGHQFPNYSSELNVNALLLGDSALYLCASSGTRTEAFFGQGTRLTVV.

The chain links TRBV12-1 to TRBJ1-5; the DNA was not used to check the table's D call, TRBD1. TRBV12-1 is labeled a pseudogene. CDR3 size: 16 residues. The CDR3 bases are TGTGCCAGCAGCTTTGAACAGGTCAAGGGCAATCAGCCCCAGCATTTT. Its protein is CASSFEQVKGNQPQHF.

This chain uses TRBV7-8 with TRBJ2-1; the match to TRBD2 covers 12 bases. CDR3 length: 15 amino acids. Trimming took 5 bases from V and 7 from J; bases not matched to a gene: 6. CDR1 and CDR2 from the germline V gene are SGHVS and FQNEAQ. The DNA for the CDR3 is TGTGCCAGCAGCGAATGGACTAGCGGGGAAAATGAGCAGTTCTTC. Translated, it gives CASSEWTSGENEQFF.

As DNA, the CDR3 is TGTGCCAGCAGCTTCCTGGAAGCTAACTATGGCTACACCTTC. This encodes CASSFLEANYGYTF. The V call is TRBV11-2, the J call TRBJ1-2; D remains unclear. CDR1 is SGHAT and CDR2 is FQNNGV in the germline V gene. The CDR3 is 14 residues long. The V end lost 3 bases, the J end lost 0 bases, and 8 bases lay between the germline ends.

The chain combines TRBV7-6 with TRBJ2-2; 8 positions match TRBD1. Looked up from germline, CDR1 is SGHVS and CDR2 is FNYEAQ. The CDR3 loop spans 16 amino acids. With 4 bases clipped from V and 6 bases from J, the junction kept 10 bases outside the gene matches. In nucleotides, the CDR3 is TGTGCCAGCAGCTCATCCGGGACAGGTTTCGCCGGGGAGCTGTTTTTT. Amino acid sequence: CASSSSGTGFAGELFF. The whole variable domain, remainder taken from reference TRBV7-6 and TRBJ2-2, is GAGVSQSPRYKVTKRGQDVALRCDPISGHVSLYWYRQALGQGPEFLTYFNYEAQQDKSGLPNDRFSAERPEGSISTLTIQRTEQRDSAMYRCASSSSGTGFAGELFFGEGSRLTVL.

This chain joins TRBV6-2 or TRBV6-3 and TRBJ2-7; 7 bases match TRBD2. V shed 5 bases, J shed 3 bases, and the junction held 4 bases outside the gene matches. The CDR3 length is 13 residues. CDR1 is MNHEY, CDR2 SVGEGT, per germline. As DNA, the CDR3 is TGTGCCAGCAGTAGCGGGAAGGTCTACGAGCAGTACTTC. Amino acid sequence: CASSSGKVYEQYF.

The V gene is TRBV3-1 (or the pseudogene TRBV3-2), the J gene TRBJ1-1; possibly TRBD1 for D (5 bases). Germline V gives CDR1 LGHDT, CDR2 YNNKEL (reference sequence). Trimming shortened V by 4 bases and J by 1 base, and 16 bases separated the two germline ends. This CDR3 is built from 16 residues. In DNA form, the CDR3 reads TGTGCCAGCAGCCGGGGGGAAGTTTTTTGGAACACTGAAGCTTTCTTT. Translation gives CASSRGEVFWNTEAFF.

V gene TRBV4-3 combines with J gene TRBJ2-5; 8 nucleotides align to TRBD2. With 1 base clipped from V and 2 bases from J, the junction kept 9 bases outside the gene matches. The CDR3 loop spans 17 amino acids. Germline values: CDR1 LGHNA, CDR2 YSLEER. In DNA, the CDR3 is TGCGCCAGCAGCCAAGTTCATACTAGCGGCCTTCAAGAGACCCAGTACTTC. This codes for CASSQVHTSGLQETQYF.

This clone was seen only once. V and J are TRBV25-1 and TRBJ2-7; 7 bases fit TRBD2. With 3 bases clipped from V and 7 bases from J, the junction kept 6 bases outside the gene matches. Looked up from germline, CDR1 is MGHDK and CDR2 is SYGVNS. The CDR3 spans 13 residues. As DNA, the CDR3 is TGTGCCAGCAGTGAGGAGGGAGGGCGGGAGCAGTACTTC. Amino acid sequence: CASSEEGGREQYF.